This TCR beta chain appears in the sequencing data of a study of blood T cells in healthy people across ages. Combining a sample-barcoded 5' primer with a J-beta primer mix, a second PCR ran for about 7 to 12 cycles. Unique molecular identifiers of 12 random nucleotides labeled each cDNA. TCRdb called the 5' RACE reads again in MiXCR, with one record for every CDR3 protein. The table shows roughly 930,000 distinct CDR3 sequences, with roughly 52% occurring only once. Trimming removed 3 bases at V and 3 bases at J, with 14 bases between. Germline V gene lookup returns CDR1 MGHRA and CDR2 YSYEKL. The CDR3 covers 15 residues.

The chain is built from TRBV4-1 and TRBJ1-2; a possible D gene is TRBD1 (5 bases). Sequencing used blood. The clonotype originates from a young man in good health. CDR3 coding DNA: TGCGCCAGCAGCCACGCAGGGAATGTGGACTATGGCTACACCTTC. Amino acids: CASSHAGNVDYGYTF.